The 6 T cell receptor beta chains below all came from one sample that was sequenced in a study of T-cell memory formation after mild COVID-19. TCRdb called the 5' RACE reads again in MiXCR, with one record for every CDR3 protein. The table lists over 500,000 distinct CDR3 sequences, roughly a sixth of them singletons. The sample comprised PBMCs or a T cell subset sorted from them (not recorded which). Every receptor here comes from an adult woman who had mild COVID-19 (a few samples of this study predate the infection). Cell type and time point are not known.

The chain employs TRBV4-3 and TRBJ1-1, with 8 bases fitting TRBD1. CDR1 is LGHNA and CDR2 is YSLEER in the germline V gene. The CDR3 runs to 16 residues. V was clipped by 0 bases and J by 2 bases; unmatched bases: 5. The DNA of the CDR3 is TGCGCCAGCAGCCAAGATGTTACAGGGGGTAACACTGAAGCTTTCTTT. As protein: CASSQDVTGGNTEAFF.

This clonotype was observed many times. The V and J genes are TRBV29-1 and TRBJ2-1; D may be TRBD2 (7 bases). The V gene lost 3 bases and the J gene lost 4 bases, with 10 bases spanning the gap. CDR3 length: 13 amino acids. Germline V gene data show CDR1 as SQVTM and CDR2 as ANQGSEA. The CDR3 region is CSVEGGPYNEQFF. CDR3 sequence (DNA): TGCAGCGTTGAGGGGGGGCCGTACAATGAGCAGTTCTTC.

J is TRBJ2-5 and V is TRBV5-6; a possible D gene is TRBD2 (5 bases). Trimming took 0 bases from V and 8 from J, leaving 8 bases between them. This CDR3 is 12 amino acids long. Germline V lookup: CDR1 SGHDT, CDR2 YYEEEE. The CDR3 reads CASSLADLTQYF. DNA for the CDR3: TGTGCCAGCAGCTTGGCGGACTTAACCCAGTACTTC.

This clonotype was seen a few times. The V call is TRBV12-3 or TRBV12-4, the J call TRBJ1-2; 9 bases are shared with TRBD1. The CDR3 runs 16 residues. Losses at the gene ends were 6 bases for V and 4 bases for J; bases not matched to a gene: 12. The CDR3 is CASRGGAGTGIYGYTF. The DNA for the CDR3 is TGTGCCAGCAGGGGTGGAGCCGGGACAGGGATCTATGGCTACACCTTC.

The rearrangement links TRBV20-1 to TRBJ2-7; D possibly matches TRBD1 or TRBD2 (5 bases each). Germline assignment: CDR1 DFQATT and CDR2 SNEGSKA (reference sequence). CDR3 length equals 15 residues. V was trimmed by 2 bases and J by 9 bases, leaving 23 bases between them. The CDR3 DNA follows: TGCAGTGCTAGAATTCCGGGGCGCGCTATTGGCGTGCAGTACTTC. Its translation is CSARIPGRAIGVQYF.

The rearrangement links TRBV4-2 to TRBJ1-1, with D possibly being TRBD1 (6 bases). Trimming shortened V by 4 bases and J by 4 bases, and 13 bases separated the two germline ends. Germline CDR1 LGHNA, CDR2 YNFKEQ. The CDR3 runs 14 residues. CDR3 sequence reads: CASSPGQSGTEAFF. The CDR3, as DNA: TGTGCCAGCAGCCCTGGACAGTCGGGCACTGAAGCTTTCTTT.